This T cell receptor beta chain was profiled in a study of immune evolution from preneoplasia to lung adenocarcinoma. About the research overall: HLA loss of heterozygosity: about 7% AIS, over 12% MIA, around 35% ADC, none AAH.

On this clone itself: Its antigen is as yet unknown.

The V and J ends lost 6 bases and 2 bases, in that order; junction bases with no gene match: 6. CDR3 length: 15 residues. The V gene's germline CDR1 is SQVTM and CDR2 ANQGSEA. Here immunoSEQ multiplex PCR was the method, and the copy in TCRdb shows in-frame clones only, minus some. The sample yields about 8,200 clones, about 80% seen once. Study-wide results and limits: Later-stage lesions appeared to have more T cells, more diversity, less clonality. Highest clonality occurred in KRAS-mutant, not EGFR-mutant or double wild-type, nodules.

Sequencing was carried out using FFPE minimally invasive lung adenocarcinoma tissue. The TCR sequence derives from a person between 70 and 80 years old with lung adenocarcinoma. This chain connects TRBV29-1 to TRBJ2-3; 12 bases agree with TRBD1. CDR3 residues: CSVSGDRGPTDTQYF. DNA for the CDR3: TGCAGCGTGAGTGGGGACAGGGGGCCCACAGATACGCAGTATTTT.